This T cell receptor beta chain stems from a study of blood T cell repertoires in COVID-19. Study in general: Sample material is recorded as cDNA or gDNA derived from T cells, B-cell-depleted T cells, or PBMCs.

Trimming at V came to 4 bases and at J to 4 bases, leaving 6 bases not matched to a gene. Germline assignment: CDR1 MGHDK and CDR2 SYGVNS. The CDR3 consists of 14 residues. As handled by the study authors: Amplification of reference gene primers provided the estimated nucleated cell counts. Measured with immunoSEQ multiplex PCR; TCRdb has only the in-frame clones, and not every one. That table supplies the V and J calls and clone size; D and trimming were determined from the DNA. This sample has 40,000 to 50,000 clones, with approximately 90% found just once. The sequence was obtained from a man in his fifties or sixties with active COVID-19. The sample was peripheral blood. The chain employs TRBV25-1 and TRBJ1-2, with 7 positions matching TRBD1. CDR3 residues: CASSGGRGIYGYTF. The CDR3 DNA is TGTGCCAGCAGTGGGGGCAGGGGGATCTATGGCTACACCTTC.